This is a list of T cell receptor beta chains from one sample in a study of T cell responses to AZD1222 COVID-19 vaccine. Profiling relied on immunoSEQ multiplex PCR, and the TCRdb table lists in-frame clones only, not all of them. The sample has tens of thousands of clones; about 89% are singletons. This specimen consisted of peripheral blood, obtained on day 0 of AZD1222 vaccination. These receptors were obtained from an adult in good health. CDR3s include the opening cysteine and the closing phenylalanine or tryptophan. A D gene is named only where the DNA matches it firmly. Size is stated for part of the rows, as once, few or many counts, or as a class when the clone is expanded.

v_call,d_call,clone_size,j_call,cdr3_aa,cdr3_nt
TRBV14,.,.,TRBJ1-2,CASSQLGPYGYTF,TGTGCCAGCAGCCAGTTAGGACCCTATGGCTACACCTTC
TRBV15,TRBD1,.,TRBJ1-5,CATSREQGFSNQPQHF,TGTGCCACCAGCAGGGAACAGGGGTTCAGCAATCAGCCCCAGCATTTT
TRBV7-6,.,.,TRBJ1-4,CASSLAIRGMAEKLFF,TGTGCCAGCAGCTTAGCGATCAGGGGCATGGCTGAAAAACTGTTTTTT
TRBV2,.,.,TRBJ2-5,CASREDPAETQYF,TGTGCCAGCAGGGAGGACCCGGCGGAGACCCAGTACTTC
TRBV19,.,once,TRBJ2-2,CASSMRGGRQPKTGELFF,TGTGCCAGTAGTATGAGGGGGGGGCGACAGCCAAAAACCGGGGAGCTGTTTTTT
TRBV6-5,.,.,TRBJ2-2,CASRTQINTGELFF,TGTGCCAGCAGGACACAAATTAACACCGGGGAGCTGTTTTTT
TRBV5-3,.,once,TRBJ1-1,CARSRRFSGNTEAFF,TGTGCCAGAAGCCGCCGTTTTTCTGGGAACACTGAAGCTTTCTTT
TRBV28,TRBD2,few,TRBJ2-1,CASSLYSGTSYNEQFF,TGTGCCAGCAGTTTATATAGCGGGACCTCCTACAATGAGCAGTTCTTC
TRBV19,TRBD1,.,TRBJ1-2,CASKWTGLDGYTF,TGTGCCAGTAAATGGACAGGGCTCGATGGCTACACCTTC
TRBV5-8,TRBD1,.,TRBJ1-3,CASSPGQAGNTIYF,TGTGCCAGCAGCCCGGGACAGGCTGGAAACACCATATATTTT
TRBV24-1,.,.,TRBJ2-1,CATSDSPEGGTTKDEQFF,TGTGCCACCAGTGATTCTCCGGAGGGCGGGACGACTAAGGATGAGCAGTTCTTC
TRBV15,.,.,TRBJ2-6,CATSRDLPPLGGANVLTF,TGTGCCACCAGCAGAGATCTTCCCCCCCTTGGTGGGGCCAACGTCCTGACTTTC